The 11 T cell receptor beta chains below were found in one sample sequenced in a study of blood T cell repertoires in COVID-19. Profiling relied on immunoSEQ multiplex PCR, and the TCRdb table lists in-frame clones only, not all of them. The repertoire holds about 100,000 clones, with around 85% as singletons. Sequencing used PBMCs or T cells enriched from blood (not recorded which). These TCRs come from a woman between 50 and 59 years old who had recovered from COVID-19.

The genes are TRBV29-1 and TRBJ1-1; D uncertain. The CDR3 contains 15 residues. Germline CDR1 is SQVTM and CDR2 is ANQGSEA. The V end was cut by 3 bases, the J end by 0 bases, with 14 bases between. The CDR3 coding sequence is TGCAGCGTTGATGTTCCCAGTCCGATGAACACTGAAGCTTTCTTT. This codes for CSVDVPSPMNTEAFF.

The rearrangement uses TRBV24-1 and TRBJ2-3; 10 bases line up with TRBD2. Germline-derived CDR1 and CDR2 are KGHDR and SFDVKD. Trimming took 1 base from V and 6 from J; bases not matched to a gene: 3. The CDR3 extends over 15 amino acids. CDR3 bases: TGTGCCACCAGTGATTTTAGCGGGGGGCAGGATACGCAGTATTTT. This encodes CATSDFSGGQDTQYF.

This sequence joins TRBV2 and TRBJ1-2, with TRBD1 matching over 8 bases. The J segment lost 3 bases and the V segment lost 6 bases, leaving 9 bases of the junction unmatched. Looked up from germline, CDR1 is SNHLY and CDR2 is FYNNEI. This CDR3 comprises 15 residues. The DNA for the CDR3 is TGTGCCAGCAGGAAGGACAGGGCGTTTGACTATGGCTACACCTTC. It encodes CASRKDRAFDYGYTF.

V usage is TRBV5-6 and J usage is TRBJ1-4; 9 positions match TRBD1. The germline CDR1 and CDR2 sequences are SGHDT and YYEEEE. V dropped 4 bases and J dropped 3; count of bases not matched to a gene: 4. The length of the CDR3 is 15 residues. The CDR3 DNA sequence: TGTGCCAGCAGCGGGACAGGGCGCGCTAATGAAAAACTGTTTTTT. Translation gives CASSGTGRANEKLFF.

The table lists this clone with a count of one. V and J are TRBV30 and TRBJ1-3; 7 nucleotides agree with TRBD1. Germline-derived CDR1 and CDR2 are GTSNPN and SVGIG (reference sequence). V lost 3 bases to trimming and J lost 1 base; unmatched junction nucleotides: 0. The CDR3 covers 13 residues. The CDR3 DNA follows: TGTGCCTGGAGACAGGGGTCTGGAAACACCATATATTTT. It codes for CAWRQGSGNTIYF. Together with reference TRBV30 and TRBJ1-3, the CDR3 gives the full variable domain: SQTIHQWPATLVQPVGSPLSLECTVEGTSNPNLYWYRQAAGRGLQLLFYSVGIGQISSEVPQNLSASRPQDRQFILSSKKLLLSDSGFYLCAWRQGSGNTIYFGEGSWLTVV.

V usage is TRBV5-1 and J usage is TRBJ1-2; 9 nucleotides agree with TRBD1. This CDR3 has 15 amino acids. The V gene's germline CDR1 is SGHRS and CDR2 YFSETQ. J was trimmed by 8 bases and V by 6 bases; bases with no gene match: 14. Here the CDR3 DNA reads TGCGCCAGCACTTATGCTGGGACAGGGACTAGGGGCTACACCTTC. As protein: CASTYAGTGTRGYTF.

Turning to this clone: This sample also contains other DNA sequences that code for the same CDR3. The J gene is TRBJ1-2, the V gene TRBV19, with 7 bases identical to TRBD1. CDR3 length equals 12 residues. CDR1 and CDR2 from the germline V gene are LNHDA and SQIVND (reference sequence). Trimming removed 6 bases from V and 4 bases from J; junction bases left unmatched: 2. The chain's CDR3 is CASRTGSYGYTF. CDR3 in DNA: TGTGCCAGTAGGACAGGGAGCTATGGCTACACCTTC. The complete variable domain, with remaining parts taken from reference TRBV19 and TRBJ1-2, reads DGGITQSPKYLFRKEGQNVTLSCEQNLNHDAMYWYRQDPGQGLRLIYYSQIVNDFQKGDIAEGYSVSREKKESFPLTVTSAQKNPTAFYLCASRTGSYGYTFGSGTRLTVV.

The chain is built from TRBV27 and TRBJ2-2; 10 bases are shared with TRBD2. The V gene's germline CDR1 is MNHEY and CDR2 SMNVEV (reference sequence). Trimming removed 6 bases from V and 7 bases from J; junction bases left unmatched: 2. The CDR3 is made up of 13 amino acids. CDR3 coding DNA: TGTGCCAGCAGACTAGCGGGGATCGGGGAGCTGTTTTTT. This gives the protein CASRLAGIGELFF.

This chain uses TRBV7-9 with TRBJ1-1; D is ambiguous. V was pared by 1 base and J by 10 bases, with 13 bases between. CDR3 length: 13 residues. Germline CDR1 is SEHNR and CDR2 is FQNEAQ (reference sequence). CDR3: CASSLELGHGAFF. In DNA, the CDR3 is TGTGCCAGCAGCTTAGAACTTGGGCACGGAGCTTTCTTT. Based on the CDR3 plus reference TRBV7-9 and TRBJ1-1, the full variable domain is DTGVSQNPRHKITKRGQNVTFRCDPISEHNRLYWYRQTLGQGPEFLTYFQNEAQLEKSRLLSDRFSAERPKGSFSTLEIQRTEQGDSAMYLCASSLELGHGAFFGQGTRLTVV.

The chain couples TRBV11-2 to TRBJ1-5; tentative D call: TRBD1 (6 bases). The germline gives CDR1 SGHAT, CDR2 FQNNGV. With 2 bases removed from V and 9 bases from J, the gap between germline ends came to 17 bases. This CDR3 has 15 amino acids. The CDR3 loop reads CASSLRATGFSPQHF. Here the CDR3 DNA reads TGTGCCAGCAGCTTAAGGGCGACAGGATTTTCGCCCCAGCATTTT.

A single count supports this clone. The rearrangement joins TRBV9 to TRBJ2-6; 14 bases are shared with TRBD2. The germline CDR1 and CDR2 sequences are SGDLS and YYNGEE. The junction had 6 bases not matched to a gene; V was cut back by 4 bases and J by 3 bases. CDR3 length equals 18 residues. The DNA for the CDR3 is TGTGCCAGCAGCTTCCGGACTAGCGGGGGGTTTGGGGCCAACGTCCTGACTTTC. This encodes CASSFRTSGGFGANVLTF. The full variable domain, completed using reference TRBV9 and TRBJ2-6, is DSGVTQTPKHLITATGQRVTLRCSPRSGDLSVYWYQQSLDQGLQFLIQYYNGEERAKGNILERFSAQQFPDLHSELNLSSLELGDSALYFCASSFRTSGGFGANVLTFGAGSRLTVL.